One sample yielded the 18 T cell receptor beta chains listed below, sequenced in a study of blood T cell repertoires in COVID-19. Sequencing was performed with immunoSEQ multiplex PCR; in TCRdb, only in-frame clones are kept and a portion is missing. The data show approximately 250,000 clones, 75% to 85% seen once. Material: peripheral blood. These receptors came from a man aged 35-49 years who had recovered from COVID-19.

This clone was counted once. The chain employs TRBV19 and TRBJ1-2; tentatively, D is TRBD1 (6 bases). There are 13 residues in the CDR3. V dropped 5 bases and J dropped 3 bases, with 10 bases sitting between them. From germline, CDR1 is LNHDA and CDR2 SQIVND (reference sequence). CDR3: CASSLNRDYGYTF. In DNA form, the CDR3 reads TGTGCCAGTAGTCTCAACAGGGACTATGGCTACACCTTC.

This rearrangement joins TRBV5-8 to TRBJ1-1; D unresolved. The length of the CDR3 is 14 residues. The ends were cut back, 4 bases at V and 7 bases at J, with 17 bases in the middle. Looked up from germline, CDR1 is SGHTS and CDR2 is YDEGEE. CDR3 in amino acids: CASSPRRGQIEAFF. Written as DNA, the CDR3 is TGTGCCAGCAGCCCCAGACGCGGCCAGATTGAAGCTTTCTTT.

The chain links TRBV27 to TRBJ2-3; D may be TRBD1 (5 bases). The CDR3 covers 15 residues. V was cut by 5 bases and J by 0 bases, with 12 bases left in between. CDR1 MNHEY and CDR2 SMNVEV come from the germline V gene (reference sequence). This CDR3 is CASSHPRQSTDTQYF. CDR3 coding DNA: TGTGCCAGCAGTCACCCTCGACAGAGCACAGATACGCAGTATTTT.

This chain links TRBV3-1 (or the pseudogene TRBV3-2) with TRBJ2-7; maybe TRBD1 (5 bases). This CDR3 region has 17 residues. The germline V gene encodes CDR1 LGHDT and CDR2 YNNKEL (reference sequence). V was shortened by 2 bases and J by 2 bases, with 19 bases between the two germline ends. CDR3 DNA sequence: TGTGCCAGCAGCCAAAACCTCCGGACACCTTACGCCTACGAGCAGTACTTC. Residues: CASSQNLRTPYAYEQYF.

J is TRBJ1-2 and V is TRBV2, with D maybe TRBD1 (5 bases). The ends were cut back, 5 bases at V and 1 base at J, with 11 bases in the middle. Per germline, CDR1 SNHLY and CDR2 FYNNEI. CDR3 size: 14 residues. CDR3 loop: CASSKDTVNYGYTF. The CDR3 DNA sequence: TGTGCCAGCAGTAAGGACACGGTTAACTATGGCTACACCTTC.

CDR3 sequence: CASSESSSGGDTQYF. The DNA of the CDR3 is TGCGCCAGCAGTGAGTCGAGTAGCGGGGGAGATACGCAGTATTTT. This chain uses TRBV10-1 with TRBJ2-3, with 9 bases fitting TRBD2. The V and J ends lost 0 bases and 5 bases, in that order; junction bases with no gene match: 3. Germline CDR1 is WNHNN and CDR2 is SYGVQD (reference sequence). The CDR3 covers 15 residues.

The gene calls are TRBV3-1 (or the pseudogene TRBV3-2) and TRBJ1-1, with D perhaps matching TRBD1 (6 bases). Between the trimmed V and J ends, which lost 6 bases and 7 bases, there was a span of 15 bases. The CDR3 extends over 13 amino acids. The V gene's germline CDR1 is LGHDT and CDR2 YNNKEL (reference sequence). As DNA, the CDR3 is TGTGCCAGCAGAAACAGGGAATCGGGTGAAGCTTTCTTT. Its translation: CASRNRESGEAFF.

This CDR3 is CASSSGQGNAEQYF. CDR3 DNA: TGTGCCAGCAGCTCGGGACAGGGGAACGCCGAGCAGTACTTC. The chain recombines TRBV7-2 with TRBJ2-7; 10 bases line up with TRBD1. This CDR3 is built from 14 residues. Germline trimming cut 4 bases from V and 6 bases from J; bases unmatched to any gene: 6. From germline, CDR1 is SGHTA and CDR2 FQGNSA.

The chain has TRBV7-8 and TRBJ1-2; 8 positions agree with TRBD1. Germline loops: CDR1 SGHVS, CDR2 FQNEAQ. Losses at the gene ends were 5 bases for V and 4 bases for J; bases not matched to a gene: 9. CDR3 size: 15 residues. CDR3 sequence: CASSKTGQGAYGYTF. The CDR3 bases are TGTGCCAGCAGCAAAACTGGACAGGGTGCCTATGGCTACACCTTC.

This chain uses TRBV7-9 with TRBJ2-3; 11 nucleotides line up with TRBD2. Germline loops: CDR1 SEHNR, CDR2 FQNEAQ (reference sequence). V gave up 5 bases and J gave up 4 bases; unmatched junction bases: 8. This CDR3 region has 16 residues. The CDR3 protein is CASSDGLAGRADTQYF. CDR3 in DNA: TGTGCCAGCAGCGACGGACTAGCGGGTCGGGCAGATACGCAGTATTTT.

The V gene is TRBV5-1, the J gene TRBJ1-1, with a tentative D call TRBD1 (6 bases). The CDR3 is made up of 15 amino acids. V was shortened by 0 bases and J by 4 bases, with 13 bases between the two germline ends. CDR1 SGHRS and CDR2 YFSETQ come from the germline V gene. CDR3 region: CASSLEGGLSTEAFF. As DNA, the CDR3 is TGCGCCAGCAGCTTGGAGGGGGGGCTGAGCACTGAAGCTTTCTTT.

The chain employs TRBV7-8 and TRBJ1-1; no reliable D call. The V end lost 2 bases, the J end lost 11 bases, and 15 bases lay between the germline ends. There are 13 residues in the CDR3. Germline values: CDR1 SGHVS, CDR2 FQNEAQ. The CDR3 loop reads CASSLSGSPMAFF. CDR3 DNA sequence: TGTGCCAGCAGCTTATCTGGGAGCCCCATGGCTTTCTTT.

The chain couples TRBV2 to TRBJ2-7, with a possible D match to TRBD2 (6 bases). The ends were cut back, 4 bases at V and 3 bases at J, with 19 bases in the middle. This CDR3 spans 16 amino acids. CDR1 is SNHLY and CDR2 is FYNNEI in the germline V gene. The CDR3 nucleotides read TGTGCCAGCAGTGCCCTCGGGGGAGCGGAAATCTACGAGCAGTACTTC. This gives the protein CASSALGGAEIYEQYF.

J is TRBJ1-1 and V is TRBV2, with D possibly TRBD1 on 5 matching bases. CDR1 is SNHLY and CDR2 is FYNNEI in the germline V gene. CDR3 size: 13 residues. With 4 bases removed from V and 3 bases from J, the gap between germline ends came to 9 bases. This CDR3 reads CASSGEGDTEAFF. The CDR3 DNA sequence: TGTGCCAGCAGTGGGGAAGGGGACACTGAAGCTTTCTTT.

This clone was detected once. This chain links TRBV9 with TRBJ2-3, with 11 bases fitting TRBD2. Germline-derived CDR1 and CDR2 are SGDLS and YYNGEE. The CDR3 contains 15 residues. Trimming took 5 bases from V and 1 from J; bases not matched to a gene: 3. CDR3 sequence reads: CASSLAGGRTDTQYF. CDR3 DNA sequence: TGTGCCAGCAGTCTAGCGGGGGGCCGCACAGATACGCAGTATTTT.

V is TRBV6-5 and J is TRBJ1-6; 11 bases agree with TRBD1. The germline gives CDR1 MNHEY, CDR2 SVGAGI. This CDR3 region has 15 residues. Losses at the gene ends were 6 bases for V and 4 bases for J; bases not matched to a gene: 2. This CDR3 is CASRRDRGYNSPLHF. In DNA form, the CDR3 reads TGTGCCAGCAGGAGGGACAGGGGGTATAATTCACCCCTCCACTTT.

V and J are TRBV9 and TRBJ1-6; 8 nucleotides line up with TRBD1. CDR3 size: 16 residues. The germline V gene encodes CDR1 SGDLS and CDR2 YYNGEE. Losses at the gene ends were 3 bases for V and 8 bases for J; bases not matched to a gene: 10. The CDR3 region has the DNA TGTGCCAGCAGCGCCGACCACGGGACAGGTTATTCACCCCTCCACTTT. Its protein is CASSADHGTGYSPLHF.

The chain links TRBV4-3 to TRBJ1-3; no reliable D call. Germline lookup yields CDR1 LGHNA and CDR2 YSLEER. The CDR3 covers 14 residues. V was clipped by 2 bases and J by 4 bases, with 9 bases between them. The CDR3 reads CASSQHGMGNTIYF. In DNA form, the CDR3 reads TGCGCCAGCAGCCAACACGGGATGGGAAACACCATATATTTT.